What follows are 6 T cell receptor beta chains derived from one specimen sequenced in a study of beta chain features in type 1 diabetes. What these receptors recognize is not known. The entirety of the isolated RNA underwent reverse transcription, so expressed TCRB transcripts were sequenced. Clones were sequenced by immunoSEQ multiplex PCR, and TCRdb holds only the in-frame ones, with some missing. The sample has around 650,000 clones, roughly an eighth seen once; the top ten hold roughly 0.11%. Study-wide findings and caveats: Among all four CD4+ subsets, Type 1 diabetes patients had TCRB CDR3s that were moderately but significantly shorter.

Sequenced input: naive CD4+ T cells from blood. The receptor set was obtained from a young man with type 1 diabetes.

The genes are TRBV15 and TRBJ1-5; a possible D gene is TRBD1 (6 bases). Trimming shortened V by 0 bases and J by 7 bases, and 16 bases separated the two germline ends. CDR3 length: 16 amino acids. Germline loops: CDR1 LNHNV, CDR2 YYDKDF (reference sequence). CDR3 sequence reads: CATSRDNVGQTQPQHF. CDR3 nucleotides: TGTGCCACCAGCAGAGATAATGTAGGACAGACACAGCCCCAGCATTTT. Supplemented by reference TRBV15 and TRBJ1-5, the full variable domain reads DAMVIQNPRYQVTQFGKPVTLSCSQTLNHNVMYWYQQKSSQAPKLLFHYYDKDFNNEADTPDNFQSRRPNTSFCFLDIRSPGLGDTAMYLCATSRDNVGQTQPQHFGDGTRLSIL.

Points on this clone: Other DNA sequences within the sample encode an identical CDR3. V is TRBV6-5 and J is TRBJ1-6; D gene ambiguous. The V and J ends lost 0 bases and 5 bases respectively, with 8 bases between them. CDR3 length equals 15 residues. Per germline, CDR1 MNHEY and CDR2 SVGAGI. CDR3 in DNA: TGTGCCAGCAGTTACTCGAGGCAGGATAATTCACCCCTCCACTTT. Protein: CASSYSRQDNSPLHF.

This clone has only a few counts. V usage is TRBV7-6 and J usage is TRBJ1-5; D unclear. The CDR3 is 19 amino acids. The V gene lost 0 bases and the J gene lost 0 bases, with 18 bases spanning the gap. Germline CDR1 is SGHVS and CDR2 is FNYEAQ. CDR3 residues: CASSLALRGSGLSNQPQHF. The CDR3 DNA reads TGTGCCAGCAGCTTAGCGCTTCGGGGATCGGGCCTTAGCAATCAGCCCCAGCATTTT.

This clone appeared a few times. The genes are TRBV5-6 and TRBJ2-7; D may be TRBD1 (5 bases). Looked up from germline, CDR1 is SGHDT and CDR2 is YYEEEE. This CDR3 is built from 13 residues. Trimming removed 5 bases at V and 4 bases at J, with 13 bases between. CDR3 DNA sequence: TGTGCCAGCAGTACTGGAAAGGGGTACGAGCAGTACTTC. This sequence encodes CASSTGKGYEQYF.

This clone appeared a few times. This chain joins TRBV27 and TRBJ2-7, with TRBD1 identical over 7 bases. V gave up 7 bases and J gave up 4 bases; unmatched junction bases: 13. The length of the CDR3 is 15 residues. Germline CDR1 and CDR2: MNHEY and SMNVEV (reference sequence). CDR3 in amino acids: CASTLGPGQRYEQYF. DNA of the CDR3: TGTGCCAGCACTTTGGGTCCGGGACAGAGATACGAGCAGTACTTC.

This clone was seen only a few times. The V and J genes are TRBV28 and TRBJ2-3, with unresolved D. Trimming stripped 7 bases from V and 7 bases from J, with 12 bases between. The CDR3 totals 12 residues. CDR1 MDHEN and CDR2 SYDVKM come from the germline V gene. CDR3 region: CASKSTKNTQYF. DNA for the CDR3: TGTGCCAGCAAGTCTACCAAAAATACGCAGTATTTT.